This TCR beta chain is drawn from a study of T cell responses to AZD1222 COVID-19 vaccine. Profiled with immunoSEQ multiplex PCR; TCRdb holds only in-frame clones, not every one. There are around 270,000 clones in the sample; around 93% occur only once, and around 0.6% lies in the top ten. Pooling covered second doses at about 4 or about 12 weeks. Germline lookup yields CDR1 SEHNR and CDR2 FQNEAQ (reference sequence). V was clipped by 4 bases and J by 2 bases, with 6 bases between them. The CDR3 is 13 amino acids. The chain carries TRBV7-9 and TRBJ1-3; D is undetermined. The sequenced sample was peripheral blood, obtained 28 days after the second AZD1222 dose. The receptor comes from an adult who received the AZD1222 COVID-19 vaccine. CDR3 sequence reads: CASSSGAGNTIYF. CDR3 DNA sequence: TGTGCCAGCAGCTCCGGGGCTGGAAACACCATATATTTT. The whole variable domain, filled in from reference TRBV7-9 and TRBJ1-3, reads DTGVSQNPRHKITKRGQNVTFRCDPISEHNRLYWYRQTLGQGPEFLTYFQNEAQLEKSRLLSDRFSAERPKGSFSTLEIQRTEQGDSAMYLCASSSGAGNTIYFGEGSWLTVV.